The 3 T cell receptor beta chains below were found in one sample sequenced in a study of cytomegalovirus exposure and HLA in healthy donors. Primers: 60 Vbeta forward and 13 Jbeta reverse. Clones were read by immunoSEQ multiplex PCR, and TCRdb kept only the in-frame ones, dropping some. The sample contains about 190,000 clones, 81% of which appear only once. The source material was PBMCs. The origin of the receptors is a middle-aged man in good health and CMV-seronegative.

The CDR3 sequence: CASSPIASTETQYF. The CDR3 DNA follows: TGTGCCAGCAGCCCCATCGCTAGCACGGAGACCCAGTACTTC. The V gene is TRBV6-5, the J gene TRBJ2-5; TRBD2 might be the D (5 bases). V lost 6 bases, J lost 5 bases, and 16 bases lay in between. Germline V gene lookup returns CDR1 MNHEY and CDR2 SVGAGI. There are 14 residues in the CDR3.

J is TRBJ2-7 and V is TRBV6-5, with unresolved D. The V end was cut by 7 bases, the J end by 2 bases, with 18 bases between. The germline V gene encodes CDR1 MNHEY and CDR2 SVGAGI. The CDR3 runs 15 residues. The CDR3 is CASTKYSPTTYEQYF. The DNA for the CDR3 is TGTGCCAGCACCAAATATAGCCCTACGACCTACGAGCAGTACTTC.

The chain employs TRBV5-1 and TRBJ2-7; tentatively, D is TRBD1 (5 bases). Germline loops: CDR1 SGHRS, CDR2 YFSETQ. The CDR3 loop spans 14 amino acids. V was clipped by 0 bases and J by 7 bases, with 14 bases between them. In nucleotides, the CDR3 is TGCGCCAGCAGCTTGGTTCCAGGACAAGTGGAGCAGTACTTC. It yields the protein CASSLVPGQVEQYF.